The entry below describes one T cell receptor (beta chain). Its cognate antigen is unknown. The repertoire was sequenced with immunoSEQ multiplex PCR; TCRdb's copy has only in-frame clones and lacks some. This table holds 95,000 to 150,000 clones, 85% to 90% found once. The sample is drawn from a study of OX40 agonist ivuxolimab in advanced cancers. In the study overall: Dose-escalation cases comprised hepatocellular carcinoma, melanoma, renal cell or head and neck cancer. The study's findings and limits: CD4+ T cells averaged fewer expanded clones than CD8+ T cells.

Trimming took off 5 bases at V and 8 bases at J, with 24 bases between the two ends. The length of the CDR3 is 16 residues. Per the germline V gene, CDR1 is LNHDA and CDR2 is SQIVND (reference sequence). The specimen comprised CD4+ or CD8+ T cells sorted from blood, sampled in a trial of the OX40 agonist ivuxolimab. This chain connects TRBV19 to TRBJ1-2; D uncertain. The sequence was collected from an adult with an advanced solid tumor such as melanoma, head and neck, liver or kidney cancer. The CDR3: CASSSDGRTKFGGYTF. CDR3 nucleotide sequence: TGTGCCAGTAGTTCCGACGGCAGGACCAAGTTCGGGGGCTACACCTTC.